The 24 T cell receptor beta chains below were found in one sample sequenced in a study of cytomegalovirus exposure and HLA in healthy donors. This PCR relied on a set of 60 Vbeta primers and 13 Jbeta primers. Data came from immunoSEQ multiplex PCR; TCRdb stores just in-frame clones and leaves some out. The sample consists of under 65,000 clones, approximately 84% of them appearing once. Sequencing was done on a sample of PBMCs. The receptors were gathered from a man in his forties or fifties in good health and CMV-seronegative.

The V call is TRBV7-3, the J call TRBJ1-1; unclear D gene. V lost 2 bases, J lost 3 bases, and 13 bases lay in between. CDR3 size: 15 residues. CDR1 and CDR2 (germline): SGHTA, FQGTGA. The DNA for the CDR3 is TGTGCCAGCAGCTTAGACGGGGTGGCGTACACTGAAGCTTTCTTT. It codes for CASSLDGVAYTEAFF.

The chain recombines TRBV18 with TRBJ2-1; TRBD2 matches 13 bases. V shed 0 bases and J 7 bases; nucleotides not matched to a gene: 3. The length of the CDR3 is 16 residues. Germline V gene data show CDR1 as KGHSH and CDR2 as LQKENI. The DNA for the CDR3 is TGTGCCAGCTCACCACCGGGGACTAGCGGGGCAAATGAGCAGTTCTTC. As protein: CASSPPGTSGANEQFF. Full variable domain (missing parts from reference TRBV18 and TRBJ2-1): NAGVMQNPRHLVRRRGQEARLRCSPMKGHSHVYWYRQLPEEGLKFMVYLQKENIIDESGMPKERFSAEFPKEGPSILRIQQVVRGDSAAYFCASSPPGTSGANEQFFGPGTRLTVL.

This chain joins TRBV6-1 and TRBJ1-1, with 11 bases matching TRBD1. The CDR3 extends over 17 amino acids. Germline CDR1 and CDR2: MNHNS and SASEGT. Trimming cost V 3 bases and J 7 bases; bases outside gene matches: 13. The CDR3 DNA reads as TGTGCCAGCAGTGACAGGACAGGGGGCTCTGGTTCCGATGAAGCTTTCTTT. It yields the protein CASSDRTGGSGSDEAFF.

The table lists this clone with a count of one. The CDR3 region has the DNA TGTGCCAGCAGTGTACCCGGGACTAGCGGCCCGGATACGCAGTATTTT. Translated, it gives CASSVPGTSGPDTQYF. The V call is TRBV6-1, the J call TRBJ2-3, with 11 bases matching TRBD2. The CDR3 spans 16 residues. CDR1 and CDR2 from the germline V gene are MNHNS and SASEGT. V lost 4 bases and J lost 6; bases outside the gene matches: 9.

This CDR3 is CASSLVRTSGTDTQYF. The CDR3 DNA sequence: TGTGCCAGCAGCTTAGTTCGGACTAGCGGTACAGATACGCAGTATTTT. The chain carries TRBV7-2 and TRBJ2-3; TRBD2 matches at 10 bases. The CDR3 loop spans 16 amino acids. Losses at the gene ends were 1 base for V and 3 bases for J; bases not matched to a gene: 4. Germline V gives CDR1 SGHTA, CDR2 FQGNSA.

This chain uses TRBV9 with TRBJ1-2; a possible D gene is TRBD1 (6 bases). This CDR3 has 18 residues. Germline values: CDR1 SGDLS, CDR2 YYNGEE. Trimming stripped 0 bases from V and 6 bases from J, with 24 bases between. CDR3 DNA: TGTGCCAGCAGCGTAGAAAGCTTCAGGGGTACCACCTCGGATGGCTACACCTTC. Its protein is CASSVESFRGTTSDGYTF.

J is TRBJ2-7 and V is TRBV5-1; 7 nucleotides match TRBD1. Trimming cost V 4 bases and J 0 bases; bases outside gene matches: 7. The germline V gene has CDR1 SGHRS and CDR2 YFSETQ. CDR3 length equals 15 residues. CDR3 sequence reads: CASSPTGPSSYEQYF. In nucleotides, the CDR3 is TGCGCCAGCAGCCCGACAGGGCCAAGCTCCTACGAGCAGTACTTC.

The V gene is TRBV27, the J gene TRBJ2-5; D is undetermined. The CDR3 extends over 14 amino acids. Deletions cut 5 bases from V and 6 bases from J, with 16 bases between. CDR1 and CDR2 (germline): MNHEY, SMNVEV (reference sequence). In DNA, the CDR3 is TGTGCCAGCAGTCTACTTGGCGGCACGCAGACCCAGTACTTC. This gives the protein CASSLLGGTQTQYF.

V and J are TRBV30 and TRBJ2-7, with TRBD1 matching 9 bases. Germline loops: CDR1 GTSNPN, CDR2 SVGIG (reference sequence). V lost 2 bases to trimming and J lost 5 bases; unmatched junction nucleotides: 10. There are 15 residues in the CDR3. As DNA, the CDR3 is TGTGCCTGGAGTCATTCCGGACAGGGGAAGGACGAGCAGTACTTC. This translates into CAWSHSGQGKDEQYF.

Only one count was recorded for this clone. The genes are TRBV7-9 and TRBJ2-7; 7 nucleotides match TRBD1. The germline V gene encodes CDR1 SEHNR and CDR2 FQNEAQ (reference sequence). CDR3 length: 14 amino acids. The V and J ends lost 2 bases and 2 bases, in that order; junction bases with no gene match: 3. The CDR3 loop is CASSLWDSAYEQYF. The DNA of the CDR3 is TGTGCCAGCAGCTTATGGGACAGTGCCTACGAGCAGTACTTC.

The V and J genes are TRBV29-1 and TRBJ2-3; TRBD2 aligns across 10 bases. Unmatched junction bases numbered 8, after V lost 4 bases and J lost 4 bases. CDR3 length: 15 amino acids. In germline, CDR1 is SQVTM, CDR2 ANQGSEA. CDR3 coding DNA: TGCAGCGTTGCCCAGACTAGCGGGTTTGCAGATACGCAGTATTTT. It specifies CSVAQTSGFADTQYF.

The chain employs TRBV25-1 and TRBJ2-1, with 13 bases lining up with TRBD2. Germline CDR1 reads MGHDK; CDR2 reads SYGVNS. With 3 bases clipped from V and 7 bases from J, the junction kept 6 bases outside the gene matches. The CDR3 spans 16 residues. CDR3 nucleotides: TGTGCCAGCAGTGACTCGGGACTAGCGGGGAGGAATGAGCAGTTCTTC. Its protein product is CASSDSGLAGRNEQFF.

This clone was recorded a few times. The CDR3 bases are TGTGCCAGCAGGGGGGGGGCCTTTGGAGGGGAGCAGTTCTTC. It specifies CASRGGAFGGEQFF. The V gene is TRBV2, the J gene TRBJ2-1; D is possibly TRBD2 (7 bases). This CDR3 spans 14 amino acids. V lost 6 bases to trimming and J lost 10 bases, with 19 bases between them. Germline V lookup: CDR1 SNHLY, CDR2 FYNNEI.

V usage is TRBV10-1 and J usage is TRBJ2-1; 12 bases align to TRBD1. Germline V gene sequence: CDR1 WNHNN, CDR2 SYGVQD (reference sequence). Germline trimming cut 7 bases from V and 10 bases from J; bases unmatched to any gene: 8. CDR3 length: 14 amino acids. The CDR3 reads CASIPGQGAKEQFF. In DNA, the CDR3 is TGCGCCAGCATCCCGGGACAGGGGGCAAAAGAGCAGTTCTTC.

This clone occurred once. The J gene is TRBJ2-4, the V gene TRBV27; TRBD1 matches at 7 bases. This CDR3 is built from 15 residues. The V segment lost 8 bases and the J segment 9 bases; nucleotides outside the gene matches: 16. The germline V gene encodes CDR1 MNHEY and CDR2 SMNVEV (reference sequence). CDR3 sequence reads: CASSHWRQGRSIQYF. The DNA of the CDR3 is TGTGCCAGCTCCCATTGGCGACAGGGAAGGAGCATTCAGTACTTC.

The chain employs TRBV6-1 and TRBJ2-3; TRBD2 matches at 7 bases. This CDR3 is 17 amino acids long. The J segment lost 2 bases and the V segment lost 2 bases, leaving 10 bases of the junction unmatched. CDR1 and CDR2 (germline): MNHNS, SASEGT. This CDR3 is CASSERGRGVNTDTQYF. CDR3 in DNA: TGTGCCAGCAGTGAACGGGGGAGGGGAGTGAACACAGATACGCAGTATTTT.

The chain employs TRBV6-4 and TRBJ2-3, with TRBD2 matching 10 bases. CDR1 is MRHNA and CDR2 is SNTAGT in the germline V gene. The CDR3 extends over 16 amino acids. The ends lost 7 bases at V and 0 bases at J; junction bases unmatched: 7. In nucleotides, the CDR3 is TGTGCCAGCAAGGAGCGGGGGGGCCGGAGCACAGATACGCAGTATTTT. Protein sequence: CASKERGGRSTDTQYF.

The chain recombines TRBV4-1 with TRBJ2-4, with unresolved D. The CDR3 length is 16 residues. The V gene's germline CDR1 is MGHRA and CDR2 YSYEKL. Trimming took off 1 base at V and 0 bases at J, with 10 bases between the two ends. DNA of the CDR3: TGCGCCAGCAGCCAAGGTGGTGGAGTAGCCAAAAACATTCAGTACTTC. Its translation is CASSQGGGVAKNIQYF.

V gene TRBV7-6 combines with J gene TRBJ1-6, with D possibly being TRBD1 (6 bases). The germline V gene has CDR1 SGHVS and CDR2 FNYEAQ. V was pared by 4 bases and J by 13 bases, with 8 bases between. The CDR3 covers 11 residues. CDR3 DNA: TGTGCCAGCAGCTCACAGGGTCCCCTCCACTTT. Encoded protein: CASSSQGPLHF.

The rearrangement uses TRBV29-1 and TRBJ1-1; D call uncertain. Germline-derived CDR1 and CDR2 are SQVTM and ANQGSEA. The CDR3 is 14 amino acids. V was cut by 4 bases and J by 1 base, with 13 bases left in between. CDR3 nucleotides: TGCAGCGTTGTGGCGGGCCTCGGGAACACTGAAGCTTTCTTT. Protein sequence: CSVVAGLGNTEAFF.

The rearrangement joins TRBV14 to TRBJ1-1; D perhaps matches TRBD1 (6 bases). The CDR3 consists of 14 residues. The germline V and J ends were trimmed by 2 bases and 1 base, with 8 bases remaining between them. CDR1 is SGHDN, CDR2 FVKESK, per germline. The CDR3 here is CASSQKTGNTEAFF. DNA of the CDR3: TGTGCCAGCAGCCAAAAGACAGGGAACACTGAAGCTTTCTTT.

The V gene is TRBV15, the J gene TRBJ2-3; a weak D match, TRBD2 (6 bases). CDR1 is LNHNV and CDR2 is YYDKDF in the germline V gene (reference sequence). Trimming took off 5 bases at V and 3 bases at J, with 15 bases between the two ends. There are 15 residues in the CDR3. CDR3 in DNA: TGTGCCACCAGCGGTGGAGCGGGTCTTACAGATACGCAGTATTTT. Protein product: CATSGGAGLTDTQYF.

The chain uses TRBV30 and TRBJ2-7, with a weak D call TRBD1 (6 bases). The CDR3 totals 13 residues. The V gene's germline CDR1 is GTSNPN and CDR2 SVGIG (reference sequence). Trimming stripped 3 bases from V and 3 bases from J, with 12 bases between. The CDR3 is CAWSWGLDYEQYF. CDR3 DNA sequence: TGTGCCTGGAGCTGGGGGCTGGACTACGAGCAGTACTTC.

The CDR3 DNA reads TGTGCCAGCAGTGTGGGACAGTGGGATGAAAAACTGTTTTTT. Its translation: CASSVGQWDEKLFF. The J gene is TRBJ1-4, the V gene TRBV25-1; the match to TRBD1 covers 7 bases. This CDR3 spans 14 amino acids. Germline CDR1 reads MGHDK; CDR2 reads SYGVNS. The V and J ends lost 4 bases and 6 bases, in that order; junction bases with no gene match: 5.